This TCR beta chain was captured by sequencing in a study of blood T cell repertoires in COVID-19. Assay used: immunoSEQ multiplex PCR; TCRdb lists only in-frame clones, some missing. In the table there are around 130,000 clones, roughly four fifths of which are singletons. Germline assignment: CDR1 MNHNY and CDR2 SVGAGI (reference sequence). Trimming took off 0 bases at V and 6 bases at J, with 15 bases between the two ends. The CDR3 covers 16 residues. Sequences were obtained from peripheral blood. The sequence derives from a human donor in a cohort sampled during active COVID-19. The V and J genes are TRBV6-6 and TRBJ1-5, with unresolved D. The CDR3 protein is CASSYSQVRRSQPQHF. In DNA, the CDR3 is TGTGCCAGCAGTTACTCTCAGGTTCGACGAAGTCAGCCCCAGCATTTT.